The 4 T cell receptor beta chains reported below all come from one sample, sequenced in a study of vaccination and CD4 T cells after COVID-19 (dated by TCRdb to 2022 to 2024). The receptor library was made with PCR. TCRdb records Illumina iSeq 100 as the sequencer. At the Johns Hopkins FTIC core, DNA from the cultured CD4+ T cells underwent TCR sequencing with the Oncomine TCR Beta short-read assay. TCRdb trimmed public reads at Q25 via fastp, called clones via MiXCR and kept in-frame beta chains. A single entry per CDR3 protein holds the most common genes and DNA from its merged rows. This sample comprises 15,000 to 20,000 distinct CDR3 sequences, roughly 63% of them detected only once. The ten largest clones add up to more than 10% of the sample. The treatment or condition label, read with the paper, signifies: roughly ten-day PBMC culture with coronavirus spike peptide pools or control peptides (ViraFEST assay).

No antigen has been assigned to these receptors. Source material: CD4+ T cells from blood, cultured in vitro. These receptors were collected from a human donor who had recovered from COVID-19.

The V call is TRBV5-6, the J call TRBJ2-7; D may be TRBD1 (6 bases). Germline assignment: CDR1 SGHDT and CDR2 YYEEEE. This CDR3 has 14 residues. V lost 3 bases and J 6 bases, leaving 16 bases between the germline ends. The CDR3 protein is CASSWAGTPSEQYF. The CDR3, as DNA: TGTGCCAGCAGCTGGGCCGGGACACCCAGCGAGCAGTACTTC.

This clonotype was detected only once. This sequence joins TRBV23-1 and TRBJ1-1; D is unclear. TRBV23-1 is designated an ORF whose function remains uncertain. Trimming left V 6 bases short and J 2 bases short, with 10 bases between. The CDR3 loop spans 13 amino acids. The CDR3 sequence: CASRVPRNTEAFF. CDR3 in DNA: TGCGCCAGCAGGGTTCCAAGAAACACTGAAGCTTTCTTT.

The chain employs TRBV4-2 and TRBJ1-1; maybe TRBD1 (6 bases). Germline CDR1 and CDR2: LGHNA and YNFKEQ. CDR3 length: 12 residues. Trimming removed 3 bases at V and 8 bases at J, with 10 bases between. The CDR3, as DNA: TGTGCCAGCAGCCAGCCCCAGGGGGAAGCTTTCTTT. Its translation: CASSQPQGEAFF.

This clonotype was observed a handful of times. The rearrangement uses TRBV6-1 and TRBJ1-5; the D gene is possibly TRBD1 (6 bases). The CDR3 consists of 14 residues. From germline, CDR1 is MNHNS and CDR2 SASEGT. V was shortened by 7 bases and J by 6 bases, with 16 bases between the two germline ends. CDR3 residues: CASTGSKGGQPQHF. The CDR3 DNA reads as TGTGCCAGCACGGGATCGAAGGGGGGTCAGCCCCAGCATTTT.